The following is a TCR beta chain sequence with its context. The RNA input was roughly 0.45 to 1 ug, and it was reverse transcribed with random hexamers. TCRdb itself ran the immunoSEQ multiplex PCR reads through MiXCR, one entry per CDR3 protein. The sample holds more than 200,000 distinct CDR3 sequences, around 93% seen once. This sample is drawn from a study of CD8 T cells in Susac syndrome. Each multiple sclerosis control was a treatment-naive patient with relapsing-remitting disease that was either stable or active. V dropped 5 bases and J dropped 7; count of bases not matched to a gene: 10. The CDR3 has 16 residues. The germline gives CDR1 SGHRS, CDR2 YFSETQ.

The source material was CD4+ T cells from PBMCs. The source is a human donor with multiple sclerosis. This chain connects TRBV5-1 to TRBJ1-6; TRBD1 matches at 9 bases. The CDR3 sequence is CASSSPGQGLNSPLHF. The DNA of the CDR3 is TGCGCCAGCAGTTCTCCGGGACAGGGTTTGAATTCACCCCTCCACTTT.